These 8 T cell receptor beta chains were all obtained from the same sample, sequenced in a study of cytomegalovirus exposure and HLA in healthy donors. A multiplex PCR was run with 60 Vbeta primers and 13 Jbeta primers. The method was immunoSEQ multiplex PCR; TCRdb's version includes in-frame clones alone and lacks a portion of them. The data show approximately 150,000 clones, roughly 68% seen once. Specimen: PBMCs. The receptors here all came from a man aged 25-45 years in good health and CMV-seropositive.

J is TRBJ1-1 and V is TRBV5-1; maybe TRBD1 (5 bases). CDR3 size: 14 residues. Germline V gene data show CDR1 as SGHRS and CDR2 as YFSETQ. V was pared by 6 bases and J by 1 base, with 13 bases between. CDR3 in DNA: TGCGCCAGCAACGGGGGGACGACGAACACTGAAGCTTTCTTT. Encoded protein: CASNGGTTNTEAFF.

For the CDR3, the DNA is TGTGCCAGCAGTGGCCCCGGGACTAGCGGGAGGAGTAACTCCTACGAGCAGTACTTC. It yields the protein CASSGPGTSGRSNSYEQYF. The rearrangement uses TRBV27 and TRBJ2-7, with 15 bases lining up with TRBD2. The CDR3 sequence is 19 residues long. J gave up 0 bases and V 5 bases, and 11 bases lay outside the gene matches. Looked up from germline, CDR1 is MNHEY and CDR2 is SMNVEV (reference sequence).

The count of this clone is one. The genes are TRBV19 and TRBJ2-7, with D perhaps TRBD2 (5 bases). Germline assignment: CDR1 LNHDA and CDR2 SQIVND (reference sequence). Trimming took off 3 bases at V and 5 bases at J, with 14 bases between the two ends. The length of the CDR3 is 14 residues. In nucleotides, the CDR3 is TGTGCCAGTAGTATTGTTAGGGAGTCCCACGAGCAGTACTTC. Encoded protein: CASSIVRESHEQYF.

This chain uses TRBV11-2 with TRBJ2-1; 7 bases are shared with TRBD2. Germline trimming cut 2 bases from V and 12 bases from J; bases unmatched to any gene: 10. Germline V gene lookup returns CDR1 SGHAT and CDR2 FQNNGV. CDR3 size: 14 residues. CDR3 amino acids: CASSLPGRVRGQFF. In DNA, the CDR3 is TGTGCCAGCAGCTTACCAGGGAGGGTACGGGGGCAGTTCTTC.

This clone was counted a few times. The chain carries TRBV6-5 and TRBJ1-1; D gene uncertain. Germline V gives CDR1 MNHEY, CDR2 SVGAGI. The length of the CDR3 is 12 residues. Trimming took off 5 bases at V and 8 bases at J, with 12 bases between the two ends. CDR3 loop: CASSHAAGEAFF. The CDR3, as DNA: TGTGCCAGCAGTCACGCCGCGGGGGAAGCTTTCTTT.

The CDR3: CASSFGGGGNEQYF. The CDR3 DNA sequence: TGTGCCAGCAGCTTCGGCGGGGGGGGGAACGAGCAGTACTTC. The chain is built from TRBV7-9 and TRBJ2-7; 9 nucleotides align to TRBD2. The length of the CDR3 is 14 residues. V shed 3 bases, J shed 5 bases, and the junction held 5 bases outside the gene matches. Per the germline V gene, CDR1 is SEHNR and CDR2 is FQNEAQ (reference sequence).

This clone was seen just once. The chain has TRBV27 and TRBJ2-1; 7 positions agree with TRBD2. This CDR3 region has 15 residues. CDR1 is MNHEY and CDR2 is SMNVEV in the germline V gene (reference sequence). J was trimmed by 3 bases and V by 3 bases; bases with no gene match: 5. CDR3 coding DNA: TGTGCCAGCAGTTTCGCGTCTAGCGGCTACAATGAGCAGTTCTTC. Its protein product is CASSFASSGYNEQFF.

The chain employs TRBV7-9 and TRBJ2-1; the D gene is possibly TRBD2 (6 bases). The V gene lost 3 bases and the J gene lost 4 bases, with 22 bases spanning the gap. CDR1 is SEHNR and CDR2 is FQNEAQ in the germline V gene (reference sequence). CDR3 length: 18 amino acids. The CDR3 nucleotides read TGTGCCAGCAGCTTTGGTGTGGTCGTGGCGGGACCTTACAATGAGCAGTTCTTC. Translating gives CASSFGVVVAGPYNEQFF.